The clone carrying this T cell receptor beta chain appeared a few times. Its antigen is not known. The CDR3 length is 13 residues. Trimming removed 4 bases from V and 4 bases from J, with 11 bases in between. The V gene's germline CDR1 is SGHDT and CDR2 YYEEEE. The whole isolated RNA underwent reverse transcription, so sequencing captured expressed TCRB transcripts. Here immunoSEQ multiplex PCR was the method, and the copy in TCRdb shows in-frame clones only, minus some. The sample holds under 450,000 clones, 14% seen once. The data belong to a study of beta chain features in type 1 diabetes. Study-wide results and caveats: Among all four CD4+ subsets, Type 1 diabetes patients had TCRB CDR3s that were moderately but significantly shorter.

The clonotype originates from a man aged 25 to 45 in good health. The chain joins TRBV5-6 to TRBJ2-5, with D possibly matching TRBD1 (5 bases). Sample: naive CD4+ T cells from blood. CDR3 coding DNA: TGTGCCAGCAGCAACCAGGGTCCAGAGACCCAGTACTTC. It specifies CASSNQGPETQYF.